These 16 T cell receptor beta chains were all obtained from the same sample, sequenced in a study of cytomegalovirus exposure and HLA in healthy donors. PCR employed 60 Vbeta and 13 Jbeta primers. Repertoires were generated with immunoSEQ multiplex PCR, while TCRdb's copy carries only in-frame clones and drops some. The data show 85,000 to 90,000 clones, around four fifths seen once. The material sequenced was PBMCs. The receptors were sampled from a man aged 25 to 40 in good health and CMV-seropositive.

The V gene is TRBV30, the J gene TRBJ2-5, with D unclear. Near its end, the DNA agrees better with TRBJ2-7, so the J call may be wrong. The CDR3 runs 13 residues. Germline loops: CDR1 GTSNPN, CDR2 SVGIG (reference sequence). The CDR3, as DNA: TGTGCCTGGAGTTTTGAGAACTCCTACGAGCAGTACTTC. This translates into CAWSFENSYEQYF.

This chain joins TRBV5-6 and TRBJ2-7; D unresolved. The CDR3 runs to 13 residues. Trimming removed 0 bases at V and 3 bases at J, with 7 bases between. In germline, CDR1 is SGHDT, CDR2 YYEEEE. CDR3 sequence (DNA): TGTGCCAGCAGCTTGGCCGTCAGCTACGAGCAGTACTTC. This translates into CASSLAVSYEQYF. The whole variable domain, filled in from reference TRBV5-6 and TRBJ2-7, reads DAGVTQSPTHLIKTRGQQVTLRCSPKSGHDTVSWYQQALGQGPQFIFQYYEEEERQRGNFPDRFSGHQFPNYSSELNVNALLLGDSALYLCASSLAVSYEQYFGPGTRLTVT.

The CDR3 bases are TGCGCCAGCAGCTTGCCTCGGGAACAGCCCGGGCTCGGGTCCTACGAGCAGTACTTC. Protein product: CASSLPREQPGLGSYEQYF. This chain uses TRBV5-1 with TRBJ2-7; D possibly corresponds to TRBD2 (5 bases). CDR1 and CDR2 (germline): SGHRS, YFSETQ. The CDR3 has 19 amino acids. Trimming took 1 base from V and 1 from J, leaving 24 bases between them.

This chain uses TRBV5-5 with TRBJ2-7; 7 nucleotides match TRBD1. The CDR3 runs 15 residues. The J segment lost 0 bases and the V segment lost 4 bases, leaving 7 bases of the junction unmatched. The germline V gene encodes CDR1 SGHKS and CDR2 YYEKEE (reference sequence). This CDR3 is CASSKDRSRSYEQYF. The CDR3 bases are TGTGCCAGCAGCAAGGACAGGTCCCGCTCCTACGAGCAGTACTTC.

The rearrangement uses TRBV10-3 and TRBJ1-5; no reliable D call. CDR3 length equals 12 residues. V lost 4 bases and J 5 bases, leaving 6 bases between the germline ends. Germline CDR1 is ENHRY and CDR2 is SYGVKD. The CDR3 here is CAISGRDQPQHF. DNA for the CDR3: TGTGCCATCAGTGGCCGGGATCAGCCCCAGCATTTT.

The chain has TRBV7-9 and TRBJ2-3, with 14 bases lining up with TRBD2. In germline, CDR1 is SEHNR, CDR2 FQNEAQ (reference sequence). V lost 5 bases to trimming and J lost 2 bases; unmatched junction nucleotides: 9. The CDR3 spans 18 residues. The CDR3 DNA sequence: TGTGCCAGCAGCGCGGGACTAGCGGGGGCATTCAACACAGATACGCAGTATTTT. It is translated as CASSAGLAGAFNTDTQYF.

The chain employs TRBV6-5 and TRBJ2-1, with D tentatively TRBD1 (7 bases). V was clipped by 6 bases and J by 3 bases, with 12 bases between them. The CDR3 has 14 amino acids. Germline-derived CDR1 and CDR2 are MNHEY and SVGAGI. CDR3 nucleotide sequence: TGTGCCAGCAGGCGGGACAGACGCTACAATGAGCAGTTCTTC. It specifies CASRRDRRYNEQFF.

This rearrangement joins TRBV10-2 to TRBJ2-1; TRBD1 matches 10 bases. The ends lost 4 bases at V and 3 bases at J; junction bases unmatched: 6. CDR3 length: 16 residues. Germline lookup yields CDR1 WSHSY and CDR2 SAAADI. As DNA, the CDR3 is TGCGCCAGCAGTGGTTTTGGGACAGGGGACTACAATGAGCAGTTCTTC. Protein product: CASSGFGTGDYNEQFF.

There are a few counts of this clone. The rearrangement links TRBV4-1 to TRBJ1-5, with TRBD1 as a possible D gene (5 bases). Germline lookup yields CDR1 MGHRA and CDR2 YSYEKL. CDR3 length: 15 residues. V shed 2 bases and J shed 0 bases, with 8 bases lying between them. The CDR3 reads CASSQSQGSNQPQHF. CDR3 DNA sequence: TGCGCCAGCAGCCAATCCCAGGGTAGCAATCAGCCCCAGCATTTT.

This clone was seen just once. A junction boundary mismatches the germline segment, possibly from a read error. The chain joins TRBV7-2 to TRBJ2-1, with D perhaps TRBD1 (5 bases). This CDR3 comprises 15 residues. Germline-derived CDR1 and CDR2 are SGHTA and FQGNSA. The CDR3 DNA reads as TGTGCCAGCAGCTTAGGGCCCGACCCAAAGGGTGGCAGGGTCTTC. Its translation is CASSLGPDPKGGRVF.

The V gene is TRBV29-1, the J gene TRBJ2-7; 7 bases align to TRBD1. The trim removed 7 bases at V and 2 bases at J, leaving 11 bases unmatched. CDR1 SQVTM and CDR2 ANQGSEA come from the germline V gene. This CDR3 is 14 amino acids long. The CDR3 loop is CSAQRPGGTYEQYF. The CDR3 DNA is TGCAGCGCACAGAGGCCAGGGGGTACCTACGAGCAGTACTTC.

V and J are TRBV5-1 and TRBJ2-3; 7 bases are a match to TRBD2. The V gene's germline CDR1 is SGHRS and CDR2 YFSETQ. The V gene end was trimmed by 3 bases and the J gene end by 8 bases; junction bases not matched to a gene: 3. This CDR3 contains 12 residues. CDR3 nucleotide sequence: TGCGCCAGCAGCTCTAGGACTAGTACGCAGTATTTT. It specifies CASSSRTSTQYF. Supplemented by reference TRBV5-1 and TRBJ2-3, the full variable domain reads KAGVTQTPRYLIKTRGQQVTLSCSPISGHRSVSWYQQTPGQGLQFLFEYFSETQRNKGNFPGRFSGRQFSNSRSEMNVSTLELGDSALYLCASSSRTSTQYFGPGTRLTVL.

The chain uses TRBV2 and TRBJ2-5, with D perhaps TRBD2 (6 bases). V was cut by 4 bases and J by 1 base, with 13 bases left in between. The CDR3 runs to 15 residues. Per germline, CDR1 SNHLY and CDR2 FYNNEI. The CDR3 is CASSVPEGFQETQYF. In DNA form, the CDR3 reads TGTGCCAGCAGTGTCCCGGAGGGTTTCCAAGAGACCCAGTACTTC.

The genes are TRBV21-1 and TRBJ2-4; TRBD1 is the table's D call and was not checked against the DNA. TRBV21-1 is a known pseudogene. The length of the CDR3 is 16 residues. CDR3 nucleotides: TGTGCCAGCAGCACCCGGGACAGCAAGGCCAAAAACATTCAGTACTTC. Its translation: CASSTRDSKAKNIQYF.

This clone was recorded only once. The CDR3 spells CASSVVSGQTYEQYF. In DNA form, the CDR3 reads TGTGCCAGCAGCGTAGTCTCGGGACAGACCTACGAGCAGTACTTC. This chain connects TRBV7-8 to TRBJ2-7; 7 bases are a match to TRBD1. With 5 bases clipped from V and 2 bases from J, the junction kept 9 bases outside the gene matches. CDR3 length equals 15 residues. The germline V gene encodes CDR1 SGHVS and CDR2 FQNEAQ.

This sequence joins TRBV7-9 and TRBJ1-1; no clear D gene. The V and J ends lost 0 bases and 5 bases respectively, with 7 bases between them. Germline V gene lookup returns CDR1 SEHNR and CDR2 FQNEAQ (reference sequence). This CDR3 contains 13 residues. CDR3 in amino acids: CASSLAQFTEAFF. CDR3 DNA sequence: TGTGCCAGCAGCTTAGCTCAGTTTACTGAAGCTTTCTTT.